This T cell receptor beta chain was found in a study of blood T cells in healthy people across ages. Combining a sample-barcoded 5' primer with a J-beta primer mix, a second PCR ran for roughly 7 to 12 cycles. Using its own MiXCR run on the 5' RACE reads, TCRdb lists one record per CDR3 protein. Of about 830,000 distinct CDR3 sequences listed, 62% are singletons. V was cut by 5 bases and J by 4 bases, with 14 bases left in between. There are 14 residues in the CDR3. This clonotype was seen once. The V gene is TRBV12-3 or TRBV12-4, the J gene TRBJ1-1, with D possibly being TRBD1 (5 bases). The clonotype originates from a man aged 30 to 39 in good health. The sequencing sample was made of blood. CDR3 residues: CASSVRTGPTEAFF. The CDR3 DNA sequence: TGTGCCAGCAGTGTGCGCACAGGTCCCACTGAAGCTTTCTTT.